What follows is one T cell receptor beta chain and its context. What it recognizes is unknown. The germline V and J ends were trimmed by 4 bases and 7 bases, with 14 bases remaining between them. There are 14 residues in the CDR3. From germline, CDR1 is LGHNA and CDR2 YNFKEQ. Fresh peripheral blood, 9.5 to 10 ml of it, supplied the PBMCs. RNA transcripts provided the source from which TCR beta CDR3 regions were amplified. First-round RT-PCR with HTBI primers amplified the TCR CDR3 region. Each CDR3 protein gets one entry after TCRdb re-called the multiplex PCR reads with MiXCR. The table includes 350,000 or so distinct CDR3 sequences, approximately 17% detected once. The data derive from a study of T cells in Graves' hyperthyroidism and ophthalmopathy. Study-level findings and limits: In the blood, most expanded thyroid clonotypes above 0.001 appeared as well.

Source material: blood. The sequence was obtained from a woman in her 30s with Graves' hyperthyroidism that later progressed to Graves' ophthalmopathy. This rearrangement joins TRBV4-2 to TRBJ1-5, with D maybe TRBD1 (6 bases). In DNA, the CDR3 is TGTGCCAGCAGCCGGGCAGGGGCAGAGCAGCCCCAGCATTTT. Protein product: CASSRAGAEQPQHF.